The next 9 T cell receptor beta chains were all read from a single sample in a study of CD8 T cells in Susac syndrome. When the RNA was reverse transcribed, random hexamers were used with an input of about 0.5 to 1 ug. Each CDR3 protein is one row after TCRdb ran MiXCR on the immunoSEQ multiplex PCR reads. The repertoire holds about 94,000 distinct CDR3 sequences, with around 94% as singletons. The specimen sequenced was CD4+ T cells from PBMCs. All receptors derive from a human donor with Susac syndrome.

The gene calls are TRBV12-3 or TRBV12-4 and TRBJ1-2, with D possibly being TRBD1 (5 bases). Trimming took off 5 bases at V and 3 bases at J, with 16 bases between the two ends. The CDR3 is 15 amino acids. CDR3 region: CASSPSGGTYYGYTF. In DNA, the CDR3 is TGTGCCAGCAGTCCGTCCGGGGGGACCTACTATGGCTACACCTTC.

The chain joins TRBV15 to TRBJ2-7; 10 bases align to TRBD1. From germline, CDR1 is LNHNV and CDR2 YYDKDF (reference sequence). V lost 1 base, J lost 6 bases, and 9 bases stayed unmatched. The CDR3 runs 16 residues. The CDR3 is CATSRGVAGDRGEQYF. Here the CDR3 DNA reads TGTGCCACCAGCAGAGGGGTTGCGGGGGACAGGGGCGAGCAGTACTTC.

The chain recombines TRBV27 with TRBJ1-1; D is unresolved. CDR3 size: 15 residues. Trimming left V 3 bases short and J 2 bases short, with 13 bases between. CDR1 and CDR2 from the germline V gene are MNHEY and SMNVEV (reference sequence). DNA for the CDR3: TGTGCCAGCAGTTTGATTAGTAGAGAAAACACTGAAGCTTTCTTT. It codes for CASSLISRENTEAFF.

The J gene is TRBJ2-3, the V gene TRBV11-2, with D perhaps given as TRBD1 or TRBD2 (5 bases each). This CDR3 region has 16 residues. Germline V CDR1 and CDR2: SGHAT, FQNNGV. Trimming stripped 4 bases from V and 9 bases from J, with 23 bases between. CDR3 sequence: CASSSGAGRSSGTQYF. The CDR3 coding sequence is TGTGCCAGCAGCTCCGGGGCAGGGAGATCTTCCGGGACGCAGTATTTT.

The CDR3 region is CASSLARTGELFF. CDR3 nucleotide sequence: TGTGCCAGCAGCTTAGCGCGCACCGGGGAGCTGTTTTTT. The chain is built from TRBV7-2 and TRBJ2-2, with unresolved D. Germline V gene lookup returns CDR1 SGHTA and CDR2 FQGNSA. Trimming cost V 0 bases and J 4 bases, with 3 bases left between them. The CDR3 contains 13 residues.

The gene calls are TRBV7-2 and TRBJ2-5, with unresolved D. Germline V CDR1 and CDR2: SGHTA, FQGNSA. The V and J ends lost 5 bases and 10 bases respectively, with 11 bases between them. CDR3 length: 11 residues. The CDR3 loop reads CASSLGSGQYF. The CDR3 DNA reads TGTGCCAGCAGCCTAGGTTCGGGCCAGTACTTC.

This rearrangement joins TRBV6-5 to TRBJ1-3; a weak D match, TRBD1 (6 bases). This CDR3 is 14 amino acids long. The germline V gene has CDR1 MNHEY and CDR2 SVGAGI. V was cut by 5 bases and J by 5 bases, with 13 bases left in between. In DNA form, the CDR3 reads TGTGCCAGCAGTGCCGGGACAACAAGAAACACCATATATTTT. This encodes CASSAGTTRNTIYF.

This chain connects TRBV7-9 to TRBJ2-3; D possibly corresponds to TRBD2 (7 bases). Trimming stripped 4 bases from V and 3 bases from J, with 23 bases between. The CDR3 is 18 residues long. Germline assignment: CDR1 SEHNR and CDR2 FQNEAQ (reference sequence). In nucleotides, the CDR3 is TGTGCCAGCAGCTCCCTGAGGGGGGGCCGCCCGGGGACAGATACGCAGTATTTT. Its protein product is CASSSLRGGRPGTDTQYF.

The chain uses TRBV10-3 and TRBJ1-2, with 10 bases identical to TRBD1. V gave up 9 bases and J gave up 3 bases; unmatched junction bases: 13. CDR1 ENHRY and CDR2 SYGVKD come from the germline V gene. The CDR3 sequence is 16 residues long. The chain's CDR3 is CAISTGTGESDYGYTF. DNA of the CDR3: TGTGCCATTTCTACCGGGACAGGGGAGAGCGACTATGGCTACACCTTC.